Here is one T cell receptor (beta chain) with its context. Its antigen is still unknown. Researchers prepared the TRB cDNA libraries using 5' RACE with UMI labels. TCRdb reprocessed the 5' RACE reads and reports one entry per CDR3 protein, with no DNA. This sample contains around 80,000 distinct CDR3 sequences. The sample is drawn from a study of CXCR3-negative and CXCR3-positive naive CD8 T cells. Overall study findings and caveats: Comparison of naive cells showed more hydrophobic TRB CDR3s in CXCR3-positive than in CXCR3-negative naive cells.

The CDR3 sequence is 15 residues long. The V gene's germline CDR1 is SEHNR and CDR2 FQNEAQ (reference sequence). Sequencing was carried out using naive CXCR3+ CD8+ T cells from blood. Subset defined: CD45RO-CCR7+CD27+CD95- naive CD8+ T cells expressing CXCR3 (TNR3+). This TCR came from a human donor in good health. Some clones in this sample may be carry-over from other donors' samples. The chain links TRBV7-9 to TRBJ2-3. The CDR3 reads CASSLIGLAADTQYF. The whole variable domain, remainder taken from reference TRBV7-9 and TRBJ2-3, is DTGVSQNPRHKITKRGQNVTFRCDPISEHNRLYWYRQTLGQGPEFLTYFQNEAQLEKSRLLSDRFSAERPKGSFSTLEIQRTEQGDSAMYLCASSLIGLAADTQYFGPGTRLTVL.